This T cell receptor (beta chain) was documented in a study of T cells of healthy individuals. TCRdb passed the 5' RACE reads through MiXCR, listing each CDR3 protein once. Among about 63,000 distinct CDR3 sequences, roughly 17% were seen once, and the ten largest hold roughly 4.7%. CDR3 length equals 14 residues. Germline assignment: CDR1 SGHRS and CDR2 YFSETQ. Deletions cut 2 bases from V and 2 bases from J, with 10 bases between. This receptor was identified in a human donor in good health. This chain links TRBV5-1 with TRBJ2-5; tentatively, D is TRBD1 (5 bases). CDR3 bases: TGCGCCAGCAGCTTCGTCGACAGTCAAGAGACCCAGTACTTC. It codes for CASSFVDSQETQYF. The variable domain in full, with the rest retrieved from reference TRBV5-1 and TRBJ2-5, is KAGVTQTPRYLIKTRGQQVTLSCSPISGHRSVSWYQQTPGQGLQFLFEYFSETQRNKGNFPGRFSGRQFSNSRSEMNVSTLELGDSALYLCASSFVDSQETQYFGPGTRLLVL.